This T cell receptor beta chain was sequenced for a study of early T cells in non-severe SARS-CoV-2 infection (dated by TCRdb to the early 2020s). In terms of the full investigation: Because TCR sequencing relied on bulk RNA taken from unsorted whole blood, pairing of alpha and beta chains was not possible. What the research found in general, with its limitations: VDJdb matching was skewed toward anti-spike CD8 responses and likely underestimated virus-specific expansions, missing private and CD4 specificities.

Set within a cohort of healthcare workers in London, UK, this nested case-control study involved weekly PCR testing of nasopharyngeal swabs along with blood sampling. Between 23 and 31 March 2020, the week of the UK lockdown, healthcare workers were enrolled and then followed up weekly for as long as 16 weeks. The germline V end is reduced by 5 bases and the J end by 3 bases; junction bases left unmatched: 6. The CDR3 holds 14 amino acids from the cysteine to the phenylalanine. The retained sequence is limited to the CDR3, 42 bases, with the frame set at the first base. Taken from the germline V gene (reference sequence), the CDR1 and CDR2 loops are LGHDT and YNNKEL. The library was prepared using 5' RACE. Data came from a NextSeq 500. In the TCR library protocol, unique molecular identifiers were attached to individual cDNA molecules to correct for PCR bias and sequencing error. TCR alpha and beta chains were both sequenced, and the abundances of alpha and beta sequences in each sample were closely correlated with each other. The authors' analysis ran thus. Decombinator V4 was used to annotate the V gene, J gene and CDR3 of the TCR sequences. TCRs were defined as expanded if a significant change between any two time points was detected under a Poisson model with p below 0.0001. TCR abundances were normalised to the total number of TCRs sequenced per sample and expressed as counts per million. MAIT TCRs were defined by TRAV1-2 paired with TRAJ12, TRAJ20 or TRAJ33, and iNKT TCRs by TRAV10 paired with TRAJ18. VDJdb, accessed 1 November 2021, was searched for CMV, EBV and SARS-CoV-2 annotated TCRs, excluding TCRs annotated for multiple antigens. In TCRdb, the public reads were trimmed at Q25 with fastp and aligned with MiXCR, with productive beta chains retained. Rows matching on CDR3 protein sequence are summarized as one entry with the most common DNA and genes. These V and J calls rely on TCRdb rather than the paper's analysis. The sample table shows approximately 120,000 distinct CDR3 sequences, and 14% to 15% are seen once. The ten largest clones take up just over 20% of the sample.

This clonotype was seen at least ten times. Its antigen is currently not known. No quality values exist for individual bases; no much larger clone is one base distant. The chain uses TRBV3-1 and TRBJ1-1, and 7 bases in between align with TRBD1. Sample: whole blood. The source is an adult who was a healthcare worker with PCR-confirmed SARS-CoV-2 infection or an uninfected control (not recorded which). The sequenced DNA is TGTGCCAGCAGCGCTCTAGGGGGCCACACTGAAGCTTTCTTT. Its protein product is CASSALGGHTEAFF.